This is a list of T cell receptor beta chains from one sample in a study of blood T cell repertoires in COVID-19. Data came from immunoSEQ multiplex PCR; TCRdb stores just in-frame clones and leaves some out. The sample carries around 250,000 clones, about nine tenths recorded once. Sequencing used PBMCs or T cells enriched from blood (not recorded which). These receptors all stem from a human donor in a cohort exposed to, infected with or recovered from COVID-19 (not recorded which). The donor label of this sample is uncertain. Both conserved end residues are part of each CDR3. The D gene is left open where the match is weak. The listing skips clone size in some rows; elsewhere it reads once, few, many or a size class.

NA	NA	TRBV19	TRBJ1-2	CASSTLDSSGGYTF	TGTGCCAGTAGTACCCTCGACAGTTCTGGAGGCTACACCTTC
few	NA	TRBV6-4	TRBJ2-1	CASRANTGLGEQFF	TGTGCCAGCAGGGCTAACACAGGGCTCGGTGAGCAGTTCTTC
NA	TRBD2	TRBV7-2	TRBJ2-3	CASSRLGAGAYTDTQYF	TGTGCCAGCAGCCGTCTGGGAGCGGGGGCCTACACAGATACGCAGTATTTT
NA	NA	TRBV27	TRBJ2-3	CASSSDQDTQYF	TGTGCCAGCAGTTCAGATCAAGATACGCAGTATTTT
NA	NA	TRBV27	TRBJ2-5	CATGEHLTETQYF	TGTGCCACGGGGGAACACCTGACAGAGACCCAGTACTTC
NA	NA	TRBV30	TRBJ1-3	CAWAGAPFLNTIYF	TGTGCCTGGGCAGGGGCGCCCTTTTTGAACACCATATATTTT
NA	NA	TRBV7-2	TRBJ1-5	CASSSRGGGDQPQHF	TGTGCCAGCAGCTCAAGGGGGGGAGGAGATCAGCCCCAGCATTTT
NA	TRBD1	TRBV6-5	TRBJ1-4	CASSARTGHNEKLFF	TGTGCCAGCAGCGCACGGACAGGTCACAATGAAAAACTGTTTTTT
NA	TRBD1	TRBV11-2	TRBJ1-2	CASRPLEGGAHYGYTF	TGTGCCAGCAGACCCTTGGAAGGGGGCGCACACTATGGCTACACCTTC
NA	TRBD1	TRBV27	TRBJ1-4	CASSFGTGTKLFF	TGTGCCAGCAGTTTTGGGACAGGGACAAAACTGTTTTTT
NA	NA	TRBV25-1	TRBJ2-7	CASGRGIHEQYF	TGTGCCAGCGGACGAGGGATCCACGAGCAGTACTTC
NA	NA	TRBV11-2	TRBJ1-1	CASSPDRPLTEAFF	TGTGCCAGCAGCCCCGACAGGCCACTTACTGAAGCTTTCTTT
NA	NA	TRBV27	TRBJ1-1	CASSLPDRNEAFF	TGTGCCAGCAGTCTCCCCGACAGGAATGAAGCTTTCTTT
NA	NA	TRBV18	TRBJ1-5	CASSTIEDRQPQHF	TGTGCCAGCTCAACAATAGAGGATCGACAGCCCCAGCATTTT
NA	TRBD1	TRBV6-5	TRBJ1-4	CASSPRDRGVEKLFF	TGTGCCAGCAGCCCCAGGGACAGGGGAGTCGAAAAACTGTTTTTT
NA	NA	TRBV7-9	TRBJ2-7	CASSFESSSYEQYF	TGTGCCAGCAGCTTTGAATCCAGCTCCTACGAGCAGTACTTC
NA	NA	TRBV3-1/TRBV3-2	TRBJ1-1	CASSHRGRTEAFF	TGTGCCAGCAGCCACCGGGGTCGCACTGAAGCTTTCTTT
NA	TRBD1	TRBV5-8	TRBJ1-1	CASSSQGQGTEAFF	TGTGCCAGCAGCTCACAGGGGCAGGGCACTGAAGCTTTCTTT
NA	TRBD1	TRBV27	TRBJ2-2	CASSLLGQGLTGELFF	TGTGCCAGCAGTCTGTTGGGACAGGGGTTGACCGGGGAGCTGTTTTTT
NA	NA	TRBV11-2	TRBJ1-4	CASSLMQINEKLFF	TGTGCCAGCAGCTTAATGCAGATTAATGAAAAACTGTTTTTT
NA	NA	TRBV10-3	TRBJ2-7	CAISPDRQTYEQYF	TGTGCCATCAGCCCTGACAGGCAAACCTACGAGCAGTACTTC
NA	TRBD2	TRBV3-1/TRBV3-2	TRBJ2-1	CASSPRAGGEGEQFF	TGTGCCAGCAGCCCCCGGGCGGGGGGAGAGGGTGAGCAGTTCTTC
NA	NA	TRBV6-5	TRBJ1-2	CASSYSIQMFNYGYTF	TGTGCCAGCAGTTACTCGATACAGATGTTCAACTATGGCTACACCTTC
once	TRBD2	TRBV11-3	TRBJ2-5	CASSESGGGGETQYF	TGTGCCAGCAGCGAGAGCGGGGGAGGAGGAGAGACCCAGTACTTC
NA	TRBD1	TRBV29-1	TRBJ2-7	CSVAGGEGYEQYF	TGCAGCGTTGCAGGGGGAGAGGGGTACGAGCAGTACTTC